The entry below describes one T cell receptor (beta chain). The sample originates from a study of T cells in localized non-small cell lung cancer. V was shortened by 8 bases and J by 4 bases, with 8 bases between the two germline ends. The germline gives CDR1 MNHEY, CDR2 SVGAGI. This CDR3 has 11 amino acids. The assay was immunoSEQ multiplex PCR, and TCRdb's table has in-frame clones only and misses some. The sample has under 70,000 clones, 80% to 90% seen once. The sequencing used peripheral blood, collected before any cancer treatment. The sequence derives from a woman aged 40-75 years with stage I lung adenocarcinoma. The chain employs TRBV6-5 and TRBJ2-5; D is perhaps TRBD1 (5 bases). The DNA of the CDR3 is TGTGCCAGCCAGGGCATAGAGACCCAGTACTTC. This translates into CASQGIETQYF.